The entry that follows covers one TCR beta chain sequence. Its target is unknown. The donors, aged roughly 6 to 90, were healthy Caucasians from Russia. Primers used in a second PCR of about 7 to 12 cycles were a sample-barcoded 5' primer and a J-beta primer mix. MiXCR was run by TCRdb on the 5' RACE reads, yielding one entry per CDR3 protein. The table has about 2 million distinct CDR3 sequences, around half seen once; the top ten hold 2% to 2.5%. The entry originates in a study of blood T cells in healthy people across ages. Study-level results: There was a strong correlation between TCR beta diversity and naive T cell percentage.

The CDR3 is 16 residues long. Trimming removed 8 bases from V and 0 bases from J, with 14 bases in between. CDR1 MNHNY and CDR2 SVGAGI come from the germline V gene (reference sequence). The receptor comes from a woman in her forties in good health. Sequencing input: blood. The chain is built from TRBV6-6 and TRBJ2-6; maybe TRBD1 (5 bases). Here the CDR3 reads CASLYTDSSGANVLTF. The DNA of the CDR3 is TGTGCCAGCTTATATACAGACAGCTCTGGGGCCAACGTCCTGACTTTC.